The 19 T cell receptor beta chains below all came from one sample that was sequenced in a study of OX40 agonist ivuxolimab in advanced cancers. Repertoires were generated with immunoSEQ multiplex PCR, while TCRdb's copy carries only in-frame clones and drops some. Altogether more than 70,000 clones are present, roughly 82% being singletons, with the ten largest covering 4% to 6%. Sequences were derived from CD4+ or CD8+ T cells sorted from blood, sampled in a trial of the OX40 agonist ivuxolimab. These receptors were obtained from an adult with an advanced solid tumor such as melanoma, head and neck, liver or kidney cancer.

The chain links TRBV2 to TRBJ2-2, with 9 nucleotides matching TRBD1. Germline trimming cut 6 bases from V and 0 bases from J; bases unmatched to any gene: 2. This CDR3 comprises 15 residues. Germline loops: CDR1 SNHLY, CDR2 FYNNEI. Here the CDR3 reads CASRRDRANTGELFF. The CDR3 DNA is TGTGCCAGCAGAAGGGACAGGGCGAACACCGGGGAGCTGTTTTTT.

The sample holds a few counts of this clone. The V call is TRBV27, the J call TRBJ1-5; no clear D gene. With 7 bases removed from V and 9 bases from J, the gap between germline ends came to 16 bases. The CDR3 covers 13 residues. Germline CDR1 is MNHEY and CDR2 is SMNVEV (reference sequence). CDR3 in amino acids: CASTQGPQMPQHF. In nucleotides, the CDR3 is TGTGCCAGCACCCAAGGGCCCCAAATGCCCCAGCATTTT.

V gene TRBV5-4 combines with J gene TRBJ2-1; no definite D call. This CDR3 region has 9 residues. The V end was cut by 6 bases, the J end by 14 bases, with 9 bases between. Germline V lookup: CDR1 SGHNT, CDR2 YYREEE (reference sequence). The DNA of the CDR3 is TGTGCCAGCAATCGAAGCGAGTTCTTC. Protein: CASNRSEFF. Looking up the rest from reference TRBV5-4 and TRBJ2-1 gives the full variable domain: ETGVTQSPTHLIKTRGQQVTLRCSSQSGHNTVSWYQQALGQGPQFIFQYYREEENGRGNFPPRFSGLQFPNYSSELNVNALELDDSALYLCASNRSEFFGPGTRLTVL.

The gene calls are TRBV5-1 and TRBJ2-3; D uncertain. Germline CDR1 reads SGHRS; CDR2 reads YFSETQ. Trimming stripped 5 bases from V and 0 bases from J, with 13 bases between. The CDR3 has 15 amino acids. The CDR3 region has the DNA TGCGCCAGCAGGTCCTTTGCGCGTAGCACAGATACGCAGTATTTT. Translated: CASRSFARSTDTQYF.

This clone has more than one count but fewer than ten. The V call is TRBV28, the J call TRBJ1-3; D unresolved. The CDR3 consists of 13 residues. The V end was cut by 7 bases, the J end by 0 bases, with 7 bases between. The germline CDR1 and CDR2 sequences are MDHEN and SYDVKM. This CDR3 is CASIPNSGNTIYF. The CDR3 DNA is TGTGCCAGCATTCCAAACTCTGGAAACACCATATATTTT.

This clone was counted a few times. V is TRBV28 and J is TRBJ2-7; D possibly corresponds to TRBD1 (5 bases). Trimming removed 6 bases at V and 3 bases at J, with 15 bases between. Germline V gives CDR1 MDHEN, CDR2 SYDVKM. The CDR3 contains 14 residues. CDR3 coding DNA: TGTGCCAGCAGATCAGGGTCCCCTGACTACGAGCAGTACTTC. Translation: CASRSGSPDYEQYF.

The J gene is TRBJ2-7, the V gene TRBV28; D uncertain. Trimming shortened V by 6 bases and J by 7 bases, and 10 bases separated the two germline ends. The CDR3 totals 11 residues. Germline CDR1 reads MDHEN; CDR2 reads SYDVKM. DNA of the CDR3: TGTGCCAGCAGCTACCTAAATGAGCAGTACTTC. Translating gives CASSYLNEQYF.

This clone was recorded once. The V and J genes are TRBV2 and TRBJ1-5, with TRBD1 as a possible D gene (5 bases). The germline CDR1 and CDR2 sequences are SNHLY and FYNNEI. The CDR3 is 13 residues long. The germline V and J ends were trimmed by 6 bases and 5 bases, with 11 bases remaining between them. The CDR3 here is CASRLGADQPQHF. CDR3 DNA: TGTGCCAGCAGGTTAGGGGCGGATCAGCCCCAGCATTTT.

The V call is TRBV11-2, the J call TRBJ2-7; weak D call: TRBD2 (5 bases). Trimming shortened V by 3 bases and J by 5 bases, and 17 bases separated the two germline ends. This CDR3 region has 15 residues. Germline CDR1 reads SGHAT; CDR2 reads FQNNGV. The CDR3 sequence is CASSFSGIDSDEQYF. The CDR3 bases are TGTGCCAGCAGCTTTTCGGGAATAGATTCGGACGAGCAGTACTTC. The variable domain in full, completed from reference TRBV11-2 and TRBJ2-7, reads EAGVAQSPRYKIIEKRQSVAFWCNPISGHATLYWYQQILGQGPKLLIQFQNNGVVDDSQLPKDRFSAERLKGVDSTLKIQPAKLEDSAVYLCASSFSGIDSDEQYFGPGTRLTVT.

J is TRBJ2-1 and V is TRBV28; TRBD2 agrees at 13 bases. This CDR3 region has 15 residues. The germline V gene has CDR1 MDHEN and CDR2 SYDVKM. J gave up 11 bases and V 6 bases, and 10 bases lay outside the gene matches. The CDR3 sequence is CASSLPGLAGFKQFF. Here the CDR3 DNA reads TGTGCCAGCAGCCTCCCGGGACTAGCGGGATTCAAGCAGTTCTTC.

This chain uses TRBV2 with TRBJ1-2, with D possibly TRBD1 on 6 matching bases. V was shortened by 3 bases and J by 6 bases, with 14 bases between the two germline ends. This CDR3 region has 14 residues. Germline lookup yields CDR1 SNHLY and CDR2 FYNNEI. The CDR3 is CASSDSGTRNGYTF. CDR3 coding DNA: TGTGCCAGCAGTGATTCCGGGACACGGAATGGCTACACCTTC.

The chain couples TRBV1 to TRBJ2-3. TRBV1 is deemed a pseudogene. The CDR3 totals 14 residues. The CDR3 loop reads CTSSQGTLVGTQYF. The CDR3 nucleotides are TGCACCAGCAGTCAAGGGACGCTGGTCGGTACGCAGTATTTT.

The chain recombines TRBV7-9 with TRBJ2-1; the match to TRBD2 covers 10 bases. Germline assignment: CDR1 SEHNR and CDR2 FQNEAQ (reference sequence). V was clipped by 1 base and J by 9 bases; unmatched bases: 6. The CDR3 runs 15 residues. The CDR3 DNA reads TGTGCCAGCAGCTTAGTACTAGCGGGGTTCGGTGAGCAGTTCTTC. This codes for CASSLVLAGFGEQFF.

The chain carries TRBV2 and TRBJ2-2, with a possible D match to TRBD1 (5 bases). Trimming left V 4 bases short and J 5 bases short, with 8 bases between. Germline V CDR1 and CDR2: SNHLY, FYNNEI. The length of the CDR3 is 13 residues. As DNA, the CDR3 is TGTGCCAGCAGTGGGCAGGGAACCGGGGAGCTGTTTTTT. Translation gives CASSGQGTGELFF.

On this clone itself: Germline is not matched at one junction end, which may reflect a read error. The V call is TRBV28, the J call TRBJ1-5, with TRBD1 identical over 9 bases. This CDR3 region has 14 residues. In germline, CDR1 is MDHEN, CDR2 SYDVKM. This CDR3 reads CASSPTGGKQPQHF. The CDR3 coding sequence is TGTGCCAGCAGTCCTACAGGGGGCAAGCAGCCCCAGCATTTT.

The chain carries TRBV28 and TRBJ2-7; 10 nucleotides agree with TRBD2. The CDR3 contains 15 residues. Trimming cost V 6 bases and J 6 bases; bases outside gene matches: 11. Germline CDR1 reads MDHEN; CDR2 reads SYDVKM. Here the CDR3 reads CASSQIAGGLGEQYF. The CDR3 DNA follows: TGTGCCAGCAGCCAGATAGCGGGAGGCCTTGGCGAGCAGTACTTC.

A word on this clone: This CDR3 is also generated by other DNA sequences in the sample. The chain combines TRBV18 with TRBJ1-1; D is undetermined. Germline V CDR1 and CDR2: KGHSH, LQKENI. The ends were cut back, 6 bases at V and 1 base at J, with 9 bases in the middle. The length of the CDR3 is 13 residues. The DNA of the CDR3 is TGTGCCAGCTCCGAAGGAGGGAACACTGAAGCTTTCTTT. It translates to CASSEGGNTEAFF. Based on the CDR3 plus reference TRBV18 and TRBJ1-1, the full variable domain is NAGVMQNPRHLVRRRGQEARLRCSPMKGHSHVYWYRQLPEEGLKFMVYLQKENIIDESGMPKERFSAEFPKEGPSILRIQQVVRGDSAAYFCASSEGGNTEAFFGQGTRLTVV.

The chain carries TRBV11-2 and TRBJ2-1, with 10 bases identical to TRBD2. This CDR3 has 15 residues. The V gene's germline CDR1 is SGHAT and CDR2 FQNNGV. J gave up 2 bases and V 6 bases, and 4 bases lay outside the gene matches. CDR3 DNA sequence: TGTGCCAGCAGATATAGCGGGAGGACCTACAATGAGCAGTTCTTC. Translation gives CASRYSGRTYNEQFF.

The chain recombines TRBV5-1 with TRBJ2-1; 9 positions agree with TRBD1. Germline V gene sequence: CDR1 SGHRS, CDR2 YFSETQ. The trim removed 4 bases at V and 1 base at J, leaving 6 bases unmatched. This CDR3 contains 16 residues. The CDR3 DNA follows: TGCGCCAGCAGCCACCCGACAGGGGGGTCCTACAATGAGCAGTTCTTC. This codes for CASSHPTGGSYNEQFF.